Below are 26 T cell receptor beta chains sequenced from a single sample in a study of T cell responses to AZD1222 COVID-19 vaccine. Sequencing used immunoSEQ multiplex PCR; TCRdb keeps in-frame clones, though not all of them. The repertoire consists of about 180,000 clones, with 85% to 90% occurring once and the leading ten covering approximately 4%. The sample in question was peripheral blood, obtained 28 days after the second dose of the MenACWY control vaccine. These TCRs come from an adult who received the MenACWY meningococcal vaccine as a control.

This chain uses TRBV21-1 with TRBJ1-1; the table's D call, TRBD1, was not checked against the DNA. TRBV21-1 is designated a pseudogene. The CDR3 is made up of 13 amino acids. The CDR3 DNA reads TGTGCCAGCAGAACACAGGAATTGAATGAAGCTTTCTTT. Amino acids: CASRTQELNEAFF.

This rearrangement joins TRBV19 to TRBJ1-6; TRBD1 aligns across 10 bases. V lost 2 bases and J lost 7; bases outside the gene matches: 11. Germline V lookup: CDR1 LNHDA, CDR2 SQIVND (reference sequence). The CDR3 spans 18 residues. CDR3 sequence: CASSILPRDRGYNSPLHF. Here the CDR3 DNA reads TGTGCCAGTAGTATACTACCCCGGGACAGGGGATACAATTCACCCCTCCACTTT. The variable domain in full, with the rest retrieved from reference TRBV19 and TRBJ1-6, is DGGITQSPKYLFRKEGQNVTLSCEQNLNHDAMYWYRQDPGQGLRLIYYSQIVNDFQKGDIAEGYSVSREKKESFPLTVTSAQKNPTAFYLCASSILPRDRGYNSPLHFGNGTRLTVT.

This clone came up once. The CDR3 reads CANTPGPHNYGYTF. Written as DNA, the CDR3 is TGTGCCAACACCCCCGGGCCCCATAACTATGGCTACACCTTC. The gene calls are TRBV6-5 and TRBJ1-2, with D hard to call. This CDR3 has 14 amino acids. The V end was cut by 10 bases, the J end by 1 base, with 16 bases between. Germline CDR1 and CDR2: MNHEY and SVGAGI.

The sample holds a few counts of this clone. The chain employs TRBV28 and TRBJ2-7; D uncertain. V lost 6 bases and J 4 bases, leaving 22 bases between the germline ends. Per the germline V gene, CDR1 is MDHEN and CDR2 is SYDVKM. The CDR3 length is 16 residues. DNA of the CDR3: TGTGCCAGCAGCCAACCGCCGGTCTTCCGTCCTTACGAGCAGTACTTC. It yields the protein CASSQPPVFRPYEQYF. Together with reference TRBV28 and TRBJ2-7, the CDR3 gives the full variable domain: DVKVTQSSRYLVKRTGEKVFLECVQDMDHENMFWYRQDPGLGLRLIYFSYDVKMKEKGDIPEGYSVSREKKERFSLILESASTNQTSMYLCASSQPPVFRPYEQYFGPGTRLTVT.

V is TRBV11-2 and J is TRBJ1-2; TRBD1 aligns across 9 bases. Trimming cost V 4 bases and J 4 bases; bases outside gene matches: 1. In germline, CDR1 is SGHAT, CDR2 FQNNGV. The length of the CDR3 is 13 residues. The CDR3 DNA sequence: TGTGCCAGCAGCTCGGACAGGGGCTATGGCTACACCTTC. Protein sequence: CASSSDRGYGYTF. Based on the CDR3 plus reference TRBV11-2 and TRBJ1-2, the full variable domain is EAGVAQSPRYKIIEKRQSVAFWCNPISGHATLYWYQQILGQGPKLLIQFQNNGVVDDSQLPKDRFSAERLKGVDSTLKIQPAKLEDSAVYLCASSSDRGYGYTFGSGTRLTVV.

This sequence joins TRBV6-5 and TRBJ1-5; no clear D. Germline CDR1 and CDR2: MNHEY and SVGAGI. The ends were cut back, 6 bases at V and 0 bases at J, with 12 bases in the middle. This CDR3 spans 15 amino acids. DNA for the CDR3: TGTGCCAGCAGACCTACGGTAAATAGCAATCAGCCCCAGCATTTT. It encodes CASRPTVNSNQPQHF.

The V gene is TRBV19, the J gene TRBJ2-1; D uncertain. V was clipped by 3 bases and J by 5 bases, with 8 bases between them. The CDR3 is 13 amino acids. Germline lookup yields CDR1 LNHDA and CDR2 SQIVND (reference sequence). The CDR3 loop is CASSIMANNEQFF. The CDR3 DNA sequence: TGTGCCAGTAGTATTATGGCCAACAATGAGCAGTTCTTC.

J is TRBJ1-6 and V is TRBV19; 8 positions match TRBD1. Germline CDR1 LNHDA, CDR2 SQIVND (reference sequence). With V trimmed by 7 bases and J by 7 bases, 9 bases remained unmatched. The CDR3 contains 15 residues. In DNA form, the CDR3 reads TGTGCCAGTATGGCTTCCGGGACAGGCAATTCACCCCTCCACTTT. Protein sequence: CASMASGTGNSPLHF.

This rearrangement joins TRBV6-4 to TRBJ1-4; 9 bases are shared with TRBD1. CDR3 size: 14 residues. Germline V CDR1 and CDR2: MRHNA, SNTAGT. The J segment lost 7 bases and the V segment lost 4 bases, leaving 4 bases of the junction unmatched. DNA of the CDR3: TGTGCCAGCAGTGTGGAACAGGGGGCTGAAAAACTGTTTTTT. Translated, it gives CASSVEQGAEKLFF.

This rearrangement joins TRBV4-1 to TRBJ2-7, with D possibly TRBD2 on 5 matching bases. Germline V CDR1 and CDR2: MGHRA, YSYEKL. V was shortened by 1 base and J by 3 bases, with 10 bases between the two germline ends. The CDR3 spans 14 residues. CDR3 amino acids: CASSQGEGSYEQYF. The CDR3 DNA reads TGCGCCAGCAGCCAAGGTGAGGGCAGCTACGAGCAGTACTTC.

The chain combines TRBV7-2 with TRBJ2-7, with 10 bases fitting TRBD1. CDR3 length equals 16 residues. The germline gives CDR1 SGHTA, CDR2 FQGNSA. V shed 5 bases, J shed 5 bases, and the junction held 12 bases outside the gene matches. CDR3 sequence reads: CASSERQTGGFNEQYF. CDR3 nucleotide sequence: TGTGCCAGCAGCGAGCGTCAGACAGGGGGCTTCAACGAGCAGTACTTC.

This clone appeared once. The CDR3 protein is CASSLWGRTTEAFF. CDR3 nucleotide sequence: TGTGCCAGCAGTTTATGGGGCAGGACCACTGAAGCTTTCTTT. The rearrangement links TRBV28 to TRBJ1-1; D ambiguous. V lost 0 bases and J lost 4, with 9 bases in between. This CDR3 region has 14 residues. The germline V gene encodes CDR1 MDHEN and CDR2 SYDVKM.

The gene calls are TRBV9 and TRBJ2-1; 9 bases match TRBD2. From germline, CDR1 is SGDLS and CDR2 YYNGEE. This CDR3 comprises 15 residues. V was clipped by 3 bases and J by 0 bases; unmatched bases: 1. The CDR3 sequence is CASSGSGSSYNEQFF. The CDR3 DNA sequence: TGTGCCAGCAGCGGTAGCGGGAGCTCCTACAATGAGCAGTTCTTC.

The genes are TRBV28 and TRBJ2-2; D gene unclear. Germline V lookup: CDR1 MDHEN, CDR2 SYDVKM. The CDR3 has 15 residues. Trimming left V 3 bases short and J 6 bases short, with 14 bases between. The CDR3 DNA is TGTGCCAGCAGTTTTCAACCCCGTCAGGCCGGGGAGCTGTTTTTT. It encodes CASSFQPRQAGELFF.

This rearrangement joins TRBV29-1 to TRBJ2-4; D is unresolved. Per the germline V gene, CDR1 is SQVTM and CDR2 is ANQGSEA. The CDR3 covers 12 residues. The germline V and J ends were trimmed by 0 bases and 8 bases, with 8 bases remaining between them. The CDR3 DNA is TGCAGCGTTGAAGATCACCGAGACATTCAGTACTTC. It translates to CSVEDHRDIQYF.

The chain combines TRBV7-2 with TRBJ2-7; possibly TRBD2 for D (5 bases). The length of the CDR3 is 12 residues. V lost 5 bases and J lost 7, with 12 bases in between. Germline loops: CDR1 SGHTA, CDR2 FQGNSA. CDR3 region: CASSPRTWEQYF. CDR3 bases: TGTGCCAGCAGCCCCAGGACTTGGGAGCAGTACTTC. Full variable domain (missing parts from reference TRBV7-2 and TRBJ2-7): GAGVSQSPSNKVTEKGKDVELRCDPISGHTALYWYRQSLGQGLEFLIYFQGNSAPDKSGLPSDRFSAERTGGSVSTLTIQRTQQEDSAVYLCASSPRTWEQYFGPGTRLTVT.

The genes are TRBV9 and TRBJ2-3; 8 bases are a match to TRBD2. There are 16 residues in the CDR3. The germline gives CDR1 SGDLS, CDR2 YYNGEE. V trimming: 0 bases; J trimming: 2 bases; junction bases outside the gene matches: 5. CDR3 coding DNA: TGTGCCAGCAGCGTAGCCACACTAGCGGCCACAGATACGCAGTATTTT. Its protein is CASSVATLAATDTQYF.

This chain joins TRBV9 and TRBJ2-3; 9 nucleotides align to TRBD2. The V and J ends lost 5 bases and 0 bases, in that order; junction bases with no gene match: 4. Germline V gene lookup returns CDR1 SGDLS and CDR2 YYNGEE. This CDR3 region has 15 residues. The CDR3 region has the DNA TGTGCCAGCAGTTCTAGCGGGGAAAGCACAGATACGCAGTATTTT. It encodes CASSSSGESTDTQYF.

A single count supports this clone. The chain carries TRBV15 and TRBJ2-2, with D unresolved. This CDR3 comprises 17 residues. With 1 base removed from V and 4 bases from J, the gap between germline ends came to 16 bases. Germline values: CDR1 LNHNV, CDR2 YYDKDF (reference sequence). CDR3 sequence: CATSRVIGRTSTGELFF. The CDR3 DNA follows: TGTGCCACCAGCAGAGTGATTGGTCGGACCTCCACCGGGGAGCTGTTTTTT.

The CDR3 sequence: CASSPRTAGRIGGTREQYF. The DNA of the CDR3 is TGTGCCAGCAGCCCTCGGACCGCTGGTAGAATAGGGGGGACGCGGGAGCAGTACTTC. This sequence joins TRBV7-9 and TRBJ2-7; D may correspond to TRBD1 or TRBD2 (6 bases each). CDR1 is SEHNR and CDR2 is FQNEAQ in the germline V gene (reference sequence). This CDR3 spans 19 amino acids. V lost 5 bases and J 7 bases, leaving 33 bases between the germline ends.

The V gene is TRBV2, the J gene TRBJ1-1; D gene unclear. V was cut by 6 bases and J by 0 bases, with 8 bases left in between. This CDR3 is 13 amino acids long. Germline CDR1 reads SNHLY; CDR2 reads FYNNEI. The CDR3 is CASSPPVNTEAFF. In DNA form, the CDR3 reads TGTGCCAGCAGCCCCCCCGTGAACACTGAAGCTTTCTTT.

This chain joins TRBV14 and TRBJ1-2; D ambiguous. The ends were cut back, 4 bases at V and 0 bases at J, with 9 bases in the middle. Per germline, CDR1 SGHDN and CDR2 FVKESK. This CDR3 is built from 14 residues. For the CDR3, the DNA is TGTGCCAGCAGCCCCAGGCAGGCTAACTATGGCTACACCTTC. Its translation: CASSPRQANYGYTF.

This chain joins TRBV7-9 and TRBJ2-7; perhaps TRBD2 as D (5 bases). The CDR3 length is 13 residues. The germline V and J ends were trimmed by 7 bases and 6 bases, with 16 bases remaining between them. The V gene's germline CDR1 is SEHNR and CDR2 FQNEAQ (reference sequence). The chain's CDR3 is CASTLSISGEQYF. The CDR3 DNA sequence: TGTGCCAGCACCCTATCGATCAGCGGCGAGCAGTACTTC.

V gene TRBV30 combines with J gene TRBJ1-3; 7 bases agree with TRBD1. Trimming cost V 7 bases and J 0 bases; bases outside gene matches: 15. CDR3 length: 17 amino acids. CDR1 and CDR2 (germline): GTSNPN, SVGIG (reference sequence). CDR3 amino acids: CAFSKAETGTSGNTIYF. The CDR3, as DNA: TGTGCCTTCTCAAAGGCGGAGACAGGGACCTCTGGAAACACCATATATTTT.

CDR3: CASSESYSNQPQHF. The DNA for the CDR3 is TGTGCCAGCAGTGAGAGTTATAGCAATCAGCCCCAGCATTTT. This rearrangement joins TRBV2 to TRBJ1-5; D ambiguous. Germline loops: CDR1 SNHLY, CDR2 FYNNEI. Trimming removed 3 bases at V and 0 bases at J, with 6 bases between. The CDR3 is 14 amino acids.

This clone ranks as medium-sized. The chain links TRBV6-2 or TRBV6-3 to TRBJ1-2; D not certain. The V and J ends lost 6 bases and 6 bases respectively, with 17 bases between them. Germline CDR1 reads MNHEY; CDR2 reads SVGEGT. The CDR3 extends over 14 amino acids. The CDR3 DNA reads TGTGCCAGCAGCGGATGGGCTCATGGAGATGGCTACACCTTC. The encoded protein is CASSGWAHGDGYTF.